This T cell receptor (beta chain) came from a study of Ad26.COV2.S vaccination and SARS-CoV-2 variants. Study-level information: The trial was COV1001 and the donor's arm was Ad26.COV2.S.

Here immunoSEQ multiplex PCR was the method, and the copy in TCRdb shows in-frame clones only, minus some. The sample contains about 680,000 clones, about 90% of which appear only once. This clone has a single count. Its antigen is currently unknown. The ends were cut back, 0 bases at V and 2 bases at J, with 10 bases in the middle. The CDR3 consists of 15 residues. Germline CDR1 and CDR2: MNHEY and SVGAGI. Study findings and constraints: Whether participants received vaccine or placebo, their non-spike TCR breadth was similar.

Documented treatment: 15 to 20 received Ad26.COV2.S at low or high dose, single or two shots; about five received placebo; per-sample allocation not given. Sampling took place 63 days after the first vaccine or placebo injection. The rearrangement links TRBV6-5 to TRBJ2-5, with TRBD1 as a possible D gene (5 bases). Material: peripheral blood, obtained in a trial of Ad26.COV2.S vaccine versus placebo. The sequence was collected from a person aged 18 to 59 who received the Ad26.COV2.S COVID-19 vaccine or a placebo. The CDR3 DNA reads as TGTGCCAGCAGTTACTCGAGGCAGGGTCAAGAGACCCAGTACTTC. Its protein product is CASSYSRQGQETQYF.